Shown below are 14 T cell receptor beta chains from a single sample sequenced in a study of early stage breast cancer tumors. Sequencing was performed with immunoSEQ multiplex PCR; in TCRdb, only in-frame clones are kept and a portion is missing. Here the sample spans approximately 9,300 clones, around 81% being singletons. The sequencing sample was made of normal breast tissue next to the tumor. These receptors originate from a person aged 40 to 50 with breast cancer.

This rearrangement joins TRBV11-3 to TRBJ2-1; D tentatively fits TRBD1 or TRBD2 (5 bases each). The length of the CDR3 is 14 residues. Per germline, CDR1 SGHNT and CDR2 YENEEA. Trimming left V 4 bases short and J 9 bases short, with 16 bases between. The CDR3 here is CASSSGTLLVEQFF. The CDR3 DNA sequence: TGTGCCAGCAGCTCCGGGACCCTCCTTGTTGAGCAGTTCTTC.

The chain links TRBV6-6 to TRBJ2-1, with D possibly TRBD2 on 5 matching bases. With 6 bases removed from V and 5 bases from J, the gap between germline ends came to 14 bases. From germline, CDR1 is MNHNY and CDR2 SVGAGI (reference sequence). The CDR3 runs 14 residues. The CDR3: CASSFTRRDNEQFF. Here the CDR3 DNA reads TGTGCCAGCAGCTTTACTAGACGAGACAATGAGCAGTTCTTC.

The chain carries TRBV7-9 and TRBJ2-7, with unresolved D. Germline CDR1 and CDR2: SEHNR and FQNEAQ (reference sequence). The CDR3 sequence is 11 residues long. The V end lost 4 bases, the J end lost 3 bases, and 4 bases lay between the germline ends. Written as DNA, the CDR3 is TGTGCCAGCAGCTGGGGCTACGAGCAGTACTTC. Translated: CASSWGYEQYF.

The chain carries TRBV7-9 and TRBJ2-7, with D perhaps TRBD2 (5 bases). Trimming pared 1 base from V and 6 bases from J, leaving 13 bases between. The CDR3 is 14 amino acids. Per the germline V gene, CDR1 is SEHNR and CDR2 is FQNEAQ (reference sequence). The CDR3 DNA sequence: TGTGCCAGCAGCTTAGGGGCTGGGAGCGGCGAGCAGTACTTC. Amino acid sequence: CASSLGAGSGEQYF.

This chain links TRBV10-3 with TRBJ2-7, with TRBD1 identical over 8 bases. Germline values: CDR1 ENHRY, CDR2 SYGVKD. Unmatched junction bases numbered 5, after V lost 0 bases and J lost 4 bases. The CDR3 length is 15 residues. CDR3 residues: CAISESNRGVYEQYF. CDR3 DNA sequence: TGTGCCATCAGTGAGTCGAACAGGGGGGTTTACGAGCAGTACTTC.

This rearrangement joins TRBV11-2 to TRBJ1-2; 8 bases align to TRBD1. Germline CDR1 and CDR2: SGHAT and FQNNGV. J gave up 5 bases and V 1 base, and 6 bases lay outside the gene matches. This CDR3 region has 15 residues. The DNA of the CDR3 is TGTGCCAGCAGCTTAGGTCCCGACAGGGGATATGGCTACACCTTC. Protein: CASSLGPDRGYGYTF. Variable domain in full (rest from reference TRBV11-2 and TRBJ1-2): EAGVAQSPRYKIIEKRQSVAFWCNPISGHATLYWYQQILGQGPKLLIQFQNNGVVDDSQLPKDRFSAERLKGVDSTLKIQPAKLEDSAVYLCASSLGPDRGYGYTFGSGTRLTVV.

This chain joins TRBV5-1 and TRBJ2-7, with D perhaps matching TRBD1 or TRBD2 (5 bases each). This CDR3 is built from 13 residues. CDR1 and CDR2 from the germline V gene are SGHRS and YFSETQ. Trimming took 3 bases from V and 5 from J, leaving 12 bases between them. CDR3 DNA sequence: TGCGCCAGCAGCTGGTTGATGGGGGACGAGCAGTACTTC. This sequence encodes CASSWLMGDEQYF.

This rearrangement joins TRBV11-3 to TRBJ2-7, with TRBD2 matching over 8 bases. V shed 5 bases and J 3 bases; nucleotides not matched to a gene: 6. This CDR3 is 14 amino acids long. Germline CDR1 SGHNT, CDR2 YENEEA. The DNA of the CDR3 is TGTGCCAGCAGCCCGGGGGGGAACCACTACGAGCAGTACTTC. Amino acid sequence: CASSPGGNHYEQYF.

V usage is TRBV6-1 and J usage is TRBJ2-7, with 14 bases fitting TRBD2. Germline-derived CDR1 and CDR2 are MNHNS and SASEGT. The CDR3 totals 18 residues. V shed 0 bases and J 7 bases; nucleotides not matched to a gene: 11. The CDR3 spells CASSEAIGTSGSWREQYF. The CDR3 DNA reads as TGTGCCAGCAGTGAAGCGATCGGGACTAGCGGGAGCTGGAGGGAGCAGTACTTC.

This clone is a singleton in its sample. The chain combines TRBV6-5 with TRBJ2-2; D gene unclear. CDR1 MNHEY and CDR2 SVGAGI come from the germline V gene. Trimming cost V 6 bases and J 0 bases, with 2 bases left between them. The CDR3 sequence is 12 residues long. The CDR3 here is CASSPNTGELFF. CDR3 DNA sequence: TGTGCCAGCAGCCCGAACACCGGGGAGCTGTTTTTT.

V and J are TRBV28 and TRBJ2-4; 10 nucleotides agree with TRBD2. The CDR3 spans 19 residues. Germline loops: CDR1 MDHEN, CDR2 SYDVKM. V shed 5 bases and J 0 bases; nucleotides not matched to a gene: 13. CDR3 region: CASSRLLAGEGVAKNIQYF. In nucleotides, the CDR3 is TGTGCCAGCAGTCGCCTTCTAGCGGGAGAGGGTGTAGCCAAAAACATTCAGTACTTC.

The chain links TRBV7-2 to TRBJ1-3; D gene unclear. With 4 bases removed from V and 1 base from J, the gap between germline ends came to 8 bases. Germline CDR1 and CDR2: SGHTA and FQGNSA. The CDR3 loop spans 14 amino acids. Written as DNA, the CDR3 is TGTGCCAGCAGCTCACACATTTCTGGAAACACCATATATTTT. Translated: CASSSHISGNTIYF.

This clone was observed a handful of times. V gene TRBV20-1 combines with J gene TRBJ2-7, with unresolved D. This CDR3 spans 11 amino acids. Per the germline V gene, CDR1 is DFQATT and CDR2 is SNEGSKA (reference sequence). V lost 0 bases and J lost 2, with 2 bases in between. CDR3 bases: TGCAGTGCTAGAGATACCTACGAGCAGTACTTC. It specifies CSARDTYEQYF.

CDR3 DNA sequence: TGTGCCTGGAGTCTAGGGGATAGCGGGAGTTTTGGTGGAACCCACGAGCAGTACTTC. Protein product: CAWSLGDSGSFGGTHEQYF. The chain links TRBV30 to TRBJ2-7; 9 bases agree with TRBD2. V lost 2 bases and J lost 5; bases outside the gene matches: 22. In germline, CDR1 is GTSNPN, CDR2 SVGIG (reference sequence). The CDR3 has 19 amino acids. Full variable domain (missing parts from reference TRBV30 and TRBJ2-7): SQTIHQWPATLVQPVGSPLSLECTVEGTSNPNLYWYRQAAGRGLQLLFYSVGIGQISSEVPQNLSASRPQDRQFILSSKKLLLSDSGFYLCAWSLGDSGSFGGTHEQYFGPGTRLTVT.